Following are 2 T cell receptor beta chains from one sample sequenced in a study of blood T cell repertoires in COVID-19. Assay: immunoSEQ multiplex PCR; the TCRdb copy retains only in-frame clones and omits some. The sample shows about 130,000 clones, approximately 89% of them seen only once. Sequenced material: peripheral blood. The source of these receptors is a woman older than 75 with COVID-19, enrolled during active disease.

This clone was seen a single time. The chain recombines TRBV7-9 with TRBJ1-3, with no clear D. The CDR3 totals 13 residues. Per the germline V gene, CDR1 is SEHNR and CDR2 is FQNEAQ (reference sequence). Trimming removed 5 bases from V and 0 bases from J, with 5 bases in between. The CDR3 reads CASSQVSGNTIYF. The CDR3 nucleotides read TGTGCCAGCAGCCAGGTCTCTGGAAACACCATATATTTT.

The chain uses TRBV11-1 and TRBJ2-1; D gene unclear. Germline CDR1 is SGHAT and CDR2 is FQDESV (reference sequence). The CDR3 totals 14 residues. V shed 5 bases and J shed 8 bases, with 16 bases lying between them. CDR3 protein: CASSPLQLPHEQFF. The CDR3 DNA sequence: TGTGCCAGCAGCCCTCTCCAACTACCCCATGAGCAGTTCTTC. Based on the CDR3 plus reference TRBV11-1 and TRBJ2-1, the full variable domain is EAEVAQSPRYKITEKSQAVAFWCDPISGHATLYWYRQILGQGPELLVQFQDESVVDDSQLPKDRFSAERLKGVDSTLKIQPAELGDSAMYLCASSPLQLPHEQFFGPGTRLTVL.